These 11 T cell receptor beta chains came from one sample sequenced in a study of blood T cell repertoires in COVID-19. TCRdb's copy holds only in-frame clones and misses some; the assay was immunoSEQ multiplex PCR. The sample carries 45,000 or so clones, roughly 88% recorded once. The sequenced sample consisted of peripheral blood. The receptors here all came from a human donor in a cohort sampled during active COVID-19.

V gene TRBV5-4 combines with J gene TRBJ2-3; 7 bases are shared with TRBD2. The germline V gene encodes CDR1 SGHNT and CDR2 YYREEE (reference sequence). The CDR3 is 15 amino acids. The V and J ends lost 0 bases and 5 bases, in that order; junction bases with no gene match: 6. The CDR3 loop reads CASSLVSSGRDTQYF. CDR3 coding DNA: TGTGCCAGCAGCTTGGTTTCTAGCGGAAGAGATACGCAGTATTTT.

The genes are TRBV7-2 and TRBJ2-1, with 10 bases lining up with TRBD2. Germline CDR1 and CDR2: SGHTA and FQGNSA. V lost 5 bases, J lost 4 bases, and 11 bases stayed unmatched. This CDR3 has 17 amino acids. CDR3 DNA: TGTGCCAGCAGCCTCAATAGCGGGGGGTCCTCGTACAATGAGCAGTTCTTC. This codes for CASSLNSGGSSYNEQFF.

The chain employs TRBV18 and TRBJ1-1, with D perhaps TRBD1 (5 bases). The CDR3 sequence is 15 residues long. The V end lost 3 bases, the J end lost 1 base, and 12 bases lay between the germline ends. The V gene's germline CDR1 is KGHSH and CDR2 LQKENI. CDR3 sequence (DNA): TGTGCCAGCTCACCGGGTCAGGGTCCGAACACTGAAGCTTTCTTT. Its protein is CASSPGQGPNTEAFF.

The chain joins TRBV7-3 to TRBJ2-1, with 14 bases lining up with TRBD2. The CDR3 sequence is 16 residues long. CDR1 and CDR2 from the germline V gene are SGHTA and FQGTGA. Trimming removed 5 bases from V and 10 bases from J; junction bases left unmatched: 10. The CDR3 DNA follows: TGTGCCAGCAGCGTCTATGGGACTAGCGGGAGTCAAGAGCAGTTCTTC. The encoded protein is CASSVYGTSGSQEQFF.

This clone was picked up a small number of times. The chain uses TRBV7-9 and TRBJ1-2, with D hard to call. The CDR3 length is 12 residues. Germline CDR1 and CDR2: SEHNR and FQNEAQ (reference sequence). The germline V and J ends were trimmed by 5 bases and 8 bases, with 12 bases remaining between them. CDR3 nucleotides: TGTGCCAGCAGCACCAGTCCGGAGGGCTACACCTTC. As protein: CASSTSPEGYTF.

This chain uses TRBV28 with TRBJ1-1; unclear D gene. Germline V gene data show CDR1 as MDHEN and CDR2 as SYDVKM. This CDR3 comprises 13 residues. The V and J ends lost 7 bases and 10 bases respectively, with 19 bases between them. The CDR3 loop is CASTRPQTVGAFF. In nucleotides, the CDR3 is TGTGCCAGCACCCGCCCCCAAACAGTTGGAGCTTTCTTT.

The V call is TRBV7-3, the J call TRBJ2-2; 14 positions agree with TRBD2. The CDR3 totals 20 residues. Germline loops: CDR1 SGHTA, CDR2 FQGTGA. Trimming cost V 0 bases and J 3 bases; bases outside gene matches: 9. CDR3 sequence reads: CASSLTGGLAGGRHTGELFF. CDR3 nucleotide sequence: TGTGCCAGCAGCTTAACCGGTGGACTAGCGGGAGGACGTCACACCGGGGAGCTGTTTTTT.

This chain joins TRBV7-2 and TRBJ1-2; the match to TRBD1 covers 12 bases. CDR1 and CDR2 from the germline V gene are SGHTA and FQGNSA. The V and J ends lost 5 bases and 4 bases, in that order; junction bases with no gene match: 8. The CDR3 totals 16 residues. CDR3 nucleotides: TGTGCCAGCAGCCAGGGACAGGGGGCGCTCGGCTATGGCTACACCTTC. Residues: CASSQGQGALGYGYTF.

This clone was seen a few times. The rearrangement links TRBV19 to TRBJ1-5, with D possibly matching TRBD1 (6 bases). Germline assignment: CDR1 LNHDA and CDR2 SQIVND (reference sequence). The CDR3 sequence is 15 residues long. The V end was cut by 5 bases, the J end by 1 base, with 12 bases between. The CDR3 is CASSLQQGSNQPQHF. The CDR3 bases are TGTGCCAGTAGTCTTCAACAGGGAAGCAATCAGCCCCAGCATTTT.

The CDR3 nucleotides read TGTGCCAGCAGCCCGGACAGCTCCTACGAGCAGTACTTC. It codes for CASSPDSSYEQYF. The chain joins TRBV6-5 to TRBJ2-7, with D maybe TRBD1 (6 bases). The ends were cut back, 6 bases at V and 0 bases at J, with 9 bases in the middle. From germline, CDR1 is MNHEY and CDR2 SVGAGI. The CDR3 runs to 13 residues.

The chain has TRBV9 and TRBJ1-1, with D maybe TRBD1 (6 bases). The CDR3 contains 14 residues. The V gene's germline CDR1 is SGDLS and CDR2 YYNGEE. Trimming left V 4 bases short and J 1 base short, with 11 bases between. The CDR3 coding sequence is TGTGCCAGCAGCCCCCGACAGGAGAACACTGAAGCTTTCTTT. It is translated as CASSPRQENTEAFF.